This T cell receptor beta chain was observed in a study of blood T cell repertoires in COVID-19. Study-wide context: There were acute and convalescent COVID-19 samples, and they came from the United States, Italy and Spain. PBMCs, B-cell-depleted T cells, or T cells were the source of the cDNA or gDNA that made up the material.

Original methodology: Amplification of reference gene primers was used by the study to estimate nucleated cell counts. Produced via immunoSEQ multiplex PCR; TCRdb's table is partial and in-frame only. V, J and clone size are those of that table, while D and trimming were read from the DNA. This sample yields 200,000 to 300,000 clones, of which 65% to 85% are seen a single time; approximately 8% belongs to the top ten. Germline V gene lookup returns CDR1 LNHNV and CDR2 YYDKDF (reference sequence). The CDR3 runs 16 residues. The V and J ends lost 2 bases and 3 bases respectively, with 16 bases between them.

The sequence came from a woman of 80 years or more with acute or convalescent COVID-19. Sequenced material: peripheral blood. The chain joins TRBV15 to TRBJ2-5, with D perhaps matching TRBD2 (6 bases). CDR3 residues: CATSRHTDTGEETQYF. CDR3 in DNA: TGTGCCACCAGCAGACACACCGACACGGGGGAAGAGACCCAGTACTTC.